The TCR beta chain described here comes from a study of control samples from healthy donors and cancer patients (dated by TCRdb to the early 2020s). The library was produced with the immunoSEQ multiplex PCR assay. TCRdb stores this immuneACCESS table with in-frame sequences only. Part of the clones is absent; in the studies checked, under half of the shortfall reflects unresolved V genes, and no reason is known for the rest. In this sample the table shows 100,000 to 150,000 clones, roughly 89% of which occur a single time. Of the sample, 6% to 9.5% is held by the ten largest clones. CDR1 and CDR2, per the germline V gene (reference sequence), are LGHDT and YNNKEL. V is cut by 4 bases and J by 5 bases, and the space between the germline ends is 17 bases. The CDR3 starts with the cysteine, ends with the phenylalanine, and has 16 residues. Only CDR3 DNA is held: 48 bases, read in frame from base 1. This clone occurred once. The target of this receptor is not known. No base qualities exist here, and no much larger clone lies one base off it.

Sample: PBMCs. This clonotype was sampled from a man aged 50-59 years with head and neck cancer. This sequence uses TRBV3-1 (or the pseudogene TRBV3-2) and TRBJ1-4; no D gene call is confident. Read as DNA, the sequence is TGTGCCAGCAGCCTCGCGACGGGGATAATGAATGAAAAACTGTTTTTT. The encoded protein is CASSLATGIMNEKLFF.